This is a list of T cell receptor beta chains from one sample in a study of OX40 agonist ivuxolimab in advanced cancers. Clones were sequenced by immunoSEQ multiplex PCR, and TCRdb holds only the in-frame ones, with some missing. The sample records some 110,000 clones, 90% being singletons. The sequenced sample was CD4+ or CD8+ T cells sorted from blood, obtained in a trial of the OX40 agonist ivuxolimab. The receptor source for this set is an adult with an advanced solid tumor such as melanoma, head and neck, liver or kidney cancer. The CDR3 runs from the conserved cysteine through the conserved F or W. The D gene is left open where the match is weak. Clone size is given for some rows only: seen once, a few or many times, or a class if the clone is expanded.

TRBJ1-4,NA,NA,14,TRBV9,CASSVGSIGEKLFF,TGTGCCAGCAGCGTAGGGTCAATAGGGGAAAAACTGTTTTTT
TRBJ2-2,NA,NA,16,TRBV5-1,CASSLGRQGGAGELFF,TGCGCCAGCAGCTTGGGCCGCCAGGGAGGAGCCGGGGAGCTGTTTTTT
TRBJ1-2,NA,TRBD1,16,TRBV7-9,CASSQDRDPPLYGYTF,TGTGCCAGCAGCCAGGACAGGGACCCACCCCTCTATGGCTACACCTTC
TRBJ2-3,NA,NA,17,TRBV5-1,CASSPNSAGYGTDTQYF,TGCGCCAGCAGCCCGAATAGCGCGGGGTATGGCACAGATACGCAGTATTTT
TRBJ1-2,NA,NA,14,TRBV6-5,CASSSRWGNYGYTF,TGTGCCAGCAGTTCTCGATGGGGTAACTATGGCTACACCTTC
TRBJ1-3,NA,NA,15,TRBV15,CATSRDTGPGNTIYF,TGTGCCACCAGCAGAGACACAGGGCCTGGAAACACCATATATTTT
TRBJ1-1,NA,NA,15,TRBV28,CASSPTTGGWGEAFF,TGTGCCAGCAGCCCGACGACAGGAGGGTGGGGGGAAGCTTTCTTT
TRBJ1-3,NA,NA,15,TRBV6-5,CASSRSDNSGNTIYF,TGTGCCAGCAGTCGATCCGACAACTCTGGAAACACCATATATTTT
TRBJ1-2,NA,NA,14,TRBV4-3,CASSQDVGGRGYTF,TGCGCCAGCAGCCAAGACGTGGGGGGGCGAGGCTACACCTTC
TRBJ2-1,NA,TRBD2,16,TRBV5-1,CASLPGGLAGGNEQFF,TGCGCCAGCCTGCCCGGAGGGCTAGCGGGGGGTAATGAGCAGTTCTTC
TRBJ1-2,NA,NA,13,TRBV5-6,CASRTGLDYGYTF,TGTGCCAGCAGAACCGGACTGGACTATGGCTACACCTTC
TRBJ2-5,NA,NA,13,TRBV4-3,CASSQVGGREQYF,TGCGCCAGCAGCCAAGTGGGGGGGCGAGAGCAGTACTTC
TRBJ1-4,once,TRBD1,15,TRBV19,CASSAGQGRGEKLFF,TGTGCCAGTAGTGCCGGACAGGGAAGAGGCGAAAAACTGTTTTTT
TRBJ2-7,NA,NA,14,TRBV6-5,CASSYLPAKYEQYF,TGTGCCAGCAGTTACCTCCCAGCGAAATACGAGCAGTACTTC
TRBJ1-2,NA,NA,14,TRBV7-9,CASSLAQPNYGYTF,TGTGCCAGCAGCTTAGCGCAACCTAACTATGGCTACACCTTC
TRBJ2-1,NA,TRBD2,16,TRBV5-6,CASSLFGGESYNEQFF,TGTGCCAGCAGCTTGTTTGGGGGGGAGTCCTACAATGAGCAGTTCTTC
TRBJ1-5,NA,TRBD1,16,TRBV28,CASSPGTGGKFQPQHF,TGTGCCAGCAGTCCCGGGACAGGGGGCAAGTTTCAGCCCCAGCATTTT
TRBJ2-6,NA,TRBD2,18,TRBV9,CASSVEPSGYSGANVLTF,TGTGCCAGCAGCGTAGAGCCTAGCGGTTACTCTGGGGCCAACGTCCTGACTTTC
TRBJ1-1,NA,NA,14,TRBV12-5,CASGLGQRNTEAFF,TGTGCTAGTGGTTTGGGACAGAGGAACACTGAAGCTTTCTTT
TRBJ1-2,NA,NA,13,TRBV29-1,CRTGLYTNYGYTF,TGCAGAACCGGACTGTATACTAACTATGGCTACACCTTC
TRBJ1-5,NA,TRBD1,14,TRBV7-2,CASSLGTGDQPQHF,TGTGCCAGCAGCTTAGGGACAGGGGATCAGCCCCAGCATTTT
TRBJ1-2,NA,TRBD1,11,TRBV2,CASSRQGGYTF,TGTGCCAGCAGTCGACAGGGGGGGTACACCTTC
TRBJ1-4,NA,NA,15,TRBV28,CASRRTGSSNEKLFF,TGTGCCAGCAGACGAACAGGGTCCTCGAATGAAAAACTGTTTTTT
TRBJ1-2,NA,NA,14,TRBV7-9,CASSGQGFSYGYTF,TGTGCCAGCAGCGGCCAGGGTTTCTCCTATGGCTACACCTTC
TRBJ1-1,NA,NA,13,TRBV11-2,CASSQALYTEAFF,TGTGCCAGCAGCCAGGCCCTTTACACTGAAGCTTTCTTT
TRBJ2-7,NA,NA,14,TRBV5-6,CASTPRWGAYEQYF,TGTGCCAGCACCCCTCGGTGGGGGGCCTACGAGCAGTACTTC
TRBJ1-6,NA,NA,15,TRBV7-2,CASSLARGLGAPLHF,TGTGCCAGCAGCTTAGCGCGGGGCCTCGGGGCACCCCTCCACTTT
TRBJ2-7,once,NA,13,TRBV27,CASSPAWGHEQYF,TGTGCCAGCAGTCCGGCGTGGGGCCACGAGCAGTACTTC
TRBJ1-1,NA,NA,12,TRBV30,CAWRGMNTEAFF,TGTGCCTGGAGGGGAATGAACACTGAAGCTTTCTTT